The 3 T cell receptor beta chains below were found in one sample sequenced in a study of patients and donors after allogeneic stem cell transplantation. TCRdb processed the RT-PCR reads anew with MiXCR; each CDR3 protein has one entry. The sample carries around 150,000 distinct CDR3 sequences, 25% to 35% recorded once. Source material: blood, either unsorted or a sorted T cell fraction (not recorded which). Source of these receptors: a human donor who was either an allogeneic HSCT recipient or a stem cell or donor lymphocyte infusion donor (not recorded which). It is not recorded whose cells these are; they may come from a transplant donor.

The gene calls are TRBV7-2 and TRBJ2-1, with 8 bases aligning to TRBD2. V trimming: 1 base; J trimming: 4 bases; junction bases outside the gene matches: 6. Germline V gene data show CDR1 as SGHTA and CDR2 as FQGNSA. The length of the CDR3 is 16 residues. This CDR3 reads CASSLVSLAVYNEQFF. In DNA, the CDR3 is TGTGCCAGCAGCTTAGTTTCACTAGCGGTTTACAATGAGCAGTTCTTC.

This chain uses TRBV7-8 with TRBJ1-1; possibly TRBD1 for D (6 bases). Germline V gene sequence: CDR1 SGHVS, CDR2 FQNEAQ. Trimming removed 0 bases from V and 4 bases from J, with 15 bases in between. The CDR3 runs to 16 residues. CDR3 protein: CASSLAAGGWSTEAFF. CDR3 nucleotide sequence: TGTGCCAGCAGCTTAGCGGCCGGGGGCTGGAGCACTGAAGCTTTCTTT.

The chain has TRBV20-1 and TRBJ2-7, with 14 bases fitting TRBD2. There are 19 residues in the CDR3. The germline CDR1 and CDR2 sequences are DFQATT and SNEGSKA (reference sequence). V was clipped by 0 bases and J by 0 bases; unmatched bases: 10. CDR3: CSARDNWGTSGSSSYEQYF. The CDR3 DNA reads as TGCAGTGCTAGAGATAATTGGGGGACTAGCGGGAGTAGCTCCTACGAGCAGTACTTC.